The rows below give T cell receptor beta chains drawn from one sample of a study of T cell responses to AZD1222 COVID-19 vaccine. TCRdb's copy holds only in-frame clones and misses some; the assay was immunoSEQ multiplex PCR. The sample includes some 170,000 clones, roughly 90% of them seen just once. This sample comprised peripheral blood, obtained 28 days after the second AZD1222 dose. Source of these receptors: an adult who received the AZD1222 COVID-19 vaccine. Each CDR3 is given with its conserved first and last residue. Fields, in order: CDR3 protein, CDR3 DNA, clone size, D gene, J gene, CDR3 length, V gene. A D gene is named only where the DNA matches it firmly. Size is stated for part of the rows, as once, few or many counts, or as a class when the clone is expanded.

CDR3 protein: CASSLSLAGAVDTQYF
CDR3 DNA: TGTGCCAGCAGCTTATCCCTAGCGGGGGCGGTAGATACGCAGTATTTT
clone size: many
D gene: TRBD2
J gene: TRBJ2-3
CDR3 length: 16
V gene: TRBV7-9

CDR3 protein: CASSGTGRLETQYF
CDR3 DNA: TGTGCCAGCAGCGGGACGGGTAGGCTGGAGACCCAGTACTTC
clone size: NA
D gene: NA
J gene: TRBJ2-5
CDR3 length: 14
V gene: TRBV7-2

CDR3 protein: CASSPQTTAFF
CDR3 DNA: TGTGCCAGCAGCCCGCAGACAACAGCTTTCTTT
clone size: NA
D gene: NA
J gene: TRBJ1-1
CDR3 length: 11
V gene: TRBV11-2

CDR3 protein: CASSLYPSGEGVETQYF
CDR3 DNA: TGTGCCAGCAGCCTTTATCCTAGCGGGGAGGGTGTGGAGACCCAGTACTTC
clone size: NA
D gene: TRBD2
J gene: TRBJ2-5
CDR3 length: 17
V gene: TRBV7-9

CDR3 protein: CASSLSGYEQYF
CDR3 DNA: TGTGCCAGCAGTCTTAGCGGTTACGAGCAGTACTTC
clone size: NA
D gene: NA
J gene: TRBJ2-7
CDR3 length: 12
V gene: TRBV28

CDR3 protein: CASSDSTGKSNTEAFF
CDR3 DNA: TGTGCCAGCAGTGACTCGACAGGGAAGTCGAACACTGAAGCTTTCTTT
clone size: NA
D gene: TRBD1
J gene: TRBJ1-1
CDR3 length: 16
V gene: TRBV6-4

CDR3 protein: CASSYRGGAGELFF
CDR3 DNA: TGCGCCAGCAGTTACAGGGGGGGGGCCGGGGAGCTGTTTTTT
clone size: NA
D gene: NA
J gene: TRBJ2-2
CDR3 length: 14
V gene: TRBV4-3

CDR3 protein: CASSMGEANQPQHF
CDR3 DNA: TGTGCCAGTAGTATGGGGGAAGCCAATCAGCCCCAGCATTTT
clone size: NA
D gene: NA
J gene: TRBJ1-5
CDR3 length: 14
V gene: TRBV19

CDR3 protein: CAYRGLRKLFF
CDR3 DNA: TGTGCCTACAGGGGGCTTAGGAAACTGTTTTTT
clone size: NA
D gene: TRBD1
J gene: TRBJ1-4
CDR3 length: 11
V gene: TRBV30

CDR3 protein: CASSQVHSNQPQHF
CDR3 DNA: TGTGCCAGCAGCCAAGTTCATAGCAATCAGCCCCAGCATTTT
clone size: NA
D gene: NA
J gene: TRBJ1-5
CDR3 length: 14
V gene: TRBV3-1/TRBV3-2

CDR3 protein: CASSSPGQGARTF
CDR3 DNA: TGTGCCAGCAGCTCTCCGGGACAGGGGGCACGAACCTTC
clone size: once
D gene: TRBD1
J gene: TRBJ1-2
CDR3 length: 13
V gene: TRBV5-6

CDR3 protein: CASRQINEQFF
CDR3 DNA: TGTGCCAGTAGACAAATAAATGAGCAGTTCTTC
clone size: NA
D gene: NA
J gene: TRBJ2-1
CDR3 length: 11
V gene: TRBV6-5

CDR3 protein: CASRQGNEQYF
CDR3 DNA: TGTGCCAGTAGACAGGGGAACGAGCAGTACTTC
clone size: NA
D gene: TRBD1
J gene: TRBJ2-7
CDR3 length: 11
V gene: TRBV7-9

CDR3 protein: CASTVGRGAEAFF
CDR3 DNA: TGTGCCAGCACCGTTGGACGGGGGGCTGAAGCTTTCTTT
clone size: NA
D gene: NA
J gene: TRBJ1-1
CDR3 length: 13
V gene: TRBV7-9

CDR3 protein: CASSIGRAPYEQYF
CDR3 DNA: TGTGCCAGTAGTATAGGTAGAGCCCCCTACGAGCAGTACTTC
clone size: NA
D gene: NA
J gene: TRBJ2-7
CDR3 length: 14
V gene: TRBV19

CDR3 protein: CASSYSGTNTGELFF
CDR3 DNA: TGTGCCAGCAGTTATTCAGGGACGAACACCGGGGAGCTGTTTTTT
clone size: NA
D gene: NA
J gene: TRBJ2-2
CDR3 length: 15
V gene: TRBV6-5

CDR3 protein: CATPLRNYGYTF
CDR3 DNA: TGTGCCACCCCCCTCAGGAACTATGGCTACACCTTC
clone size: NA
D gene: NA
J gene: TRBJ1-2
CDR3 length: 12
V gene: TRBV6-5

CDR3 protein: CASSSGFEQYF
CDR3 DNA: TGTGCCAGCAGTTCAGGGTTCGAGCAGTACTTC
clone size: few
D gene: NA
J gene: TRBJ2-7
CDR3 length: 11
V gene: TRBV12-3/TRBV12-4

CDR3 protein: CAWTVGLNYNEQFF
CDR3 DNA: TGTGCCTGGACGGTCGGGCTGAACTACAATGAGCAGTTCTTC
clone size: NA
D gene: NA
J gene: TRBJ2-1
CDR3 length: 14
V gene: TRBV30

CDR3 protein: CASQTAAPDTEAFF
CDR3 DNA: TGTGCCAGCCAGACAGCAGCCCCGGACACTGAAGCTTTCTTT
clone size: NA
D gene: NA
J gene: TRBJ1-1
CDR3 length: 14
V gene: TRBV19

CDR3 protein: CASQEDGYEQYF
CDR3 DNA: TGTGCCAGCCAAGAAGACGGCTACGAGCAGTACTTC
clone size: NA
D gene: NA
J gene: TRBJ2-7
CDR3 length: 12
V gene: TRBV12-3/TRBV12-4

CDR3 protein: CASIVRAYEQYF
CDR3 DNA: TGTGCCAGCATAGTCAGAGCCTACGAGCAGTACTTC
clone size: NA
D gene: NA
J gene: TRBJ2-7
CDR3 length: 12
V gene: TRBV2